The 28 T cell receptor beta chains listed next were all sequenced from one sample in a study of blood T cell repertoires in COVID-19. Generated by immunoSEQ multiplex PCR, the TCRdb table keeps only in-frame clones and is missing some. The repertoire holds about 180,000 clones, 75% to 85% seen once, with 7.5% to 8.5% in the top ten. Specimen: peripheral blood. The source of these receptors is a woman aged 60-70 years with COVID-19, enrolled during active disease.

This clone was seen ten or more times. The V call is TRBV28, the J call TRBJ1-2, with TRBD1 matching 7 bases. With 5 bases clipped from V and 4 bases from J, the junction kept 4 bases outside the gene matches. This CDR3 spans 13 amino acids. Germline-derived CDR1 and CDR2 are MDHEN and SYDVKM. The CDR3 DNA sequence: TGTGCCAGCAGTCCAGACAGGGTCTATGGCTACACCTTC. Translated: CASSPDRVYGYTF.

This clone was seen just once. The rearrangement uses TRBV30 and TRBJ2-7, with TRBD2 as a possible D gene (7 bases). Trimming took off 3 bases at V and 9 bases at J, with 18 bases between the two ends. This CDR3 is 13 amino acids long. CDR1 and CDR2 from the germline V gene are GTSNPN and SVGIG (reference sequence). CDR3 DNA: TGTGCCTGGAGGTCCGATAGGGGGGAGGGGCAGTACTTC. It yields the protein CAWRSDRGEGQYF.

This sequence joins TRBV3-1 (or the pseudogene TRBV3-2) and TRBJ2-1; 10 nucleotides agree with TRBD2. Germline V CDR1 and CDR2: LGHDT, YNNKEL (reference sequence). V lost 4 bases to trimming and J lost 2 bases; unmatched junction nucleotides: 2. The CDR3 totals 15 residues. Here the CDR3 DNA reads TGTGCCAGCAGCCGCCTAGCGGGAGCCTACAATGAGCAGTTCTTC. Protein: CASSRLAGAYNEQFF.

This chain uses TRBV5-1 with TRBJ1-4, with 7 nucleotides matching TRBD1. The CDR3 sequence is 14 residues long. CDR1 and CDR2 (germline): SGHRS, YFSETQ. The junction had 6 bases not matched to a gene; V was cut back by 2 bases and J by 8 bases. CDR3 protein: CASSLETGNEKLFF. The CDR3 DNA sequence: TGCGCCAGCAGCTTAGAGACAGGGAACGAAAAACTGTTTTTT. The whole variable domain, filled in from reference TRBV5-1 and TRBJ1-4, reads KAGVTQTPRYLIKTRGQQVTLSCSPISGHRSVSWYQQTPGQGLQFLFEYFSETQRNKGNFPGRFSGRQFSNSRSEMNVSTLELGDSALYLCASSLETGNEKLFFGSGTQLSVL.

The chain is built from TRBV28 and TRBJ1-2; 9 nucleotides line up with TRBD1. V gave up 10 bases and J gave up 4 bases; unmatched junction bases: 16. Germline V gene sequence: CDR1 MDHEN, CDR2 SYDVKM. This CDR3 is built from 16 residues. DNA for the CDR3: TGTGCCACCGAAGACATCACCGGGACAGGGTCCTATGGCTACACCTTC. Protein product: CATEDITGTGSYGYTF.

J is TRBJ2-3 and V is TRBV11-2, with D possibly matching TRBD1 (5 bases). This CDR3 region has 16 residues. Germline CDR1 SGHAT, CDR2 FQNNGV. V was cut by 5 bases and J by 1 base, with 16 bases left in between. This CDR3 is CASSPARALGTDTQYF. Written as DNA, the CDR3 is TGTGCCAGCAGCCCGGCCAGGGCCCTCGGCACAGATACGCAGTATTTT.

This clone was detected only a few times. The chain recombines TRBV9 with TRBJ1-2; perhaps TRBD1 as D (6 bases). V was cut by 4 bases and J by 6 bases, with 16 bases left in between. This CDR3 has 14 amino acids. Germline loops: CDR1 SGDLS, CDR2 YYNGEE. The CDR3 DNA follows: TGTGCCAGCAGCCCCCGGGAGGGGGGCGATGGCTACACCTTC. Translation: CASSPREGGDGYTF.

The chain carries TRBV9 and TRBJ2-5; possibly TRBD2 for D (5 bases). CDR1 is SGDLS, CDR2 YYNGEE, per germline. V gave up 0 bases and J gave up 5 bases, with 11 bases separating them. The CDR3 length is 14 residues. CDR3 protein: CASSVGLALETQYF. Written as DNA, the CDR3 is TGTGCCAGCAGCGTAGGGCTAGCTCTGGAGACCCAGTACTTC. The entire variable domain, with the rest obtained from reference TRBV9 and TRBJ2-5, is as follows: DSGVTQTPKHLITATGQRVTLRCSPRSGDLSVYWYQQSLDQGLQFLIQYYNGEERAKGNILERFSAQQFPDLHSELNLSSLELGDSALYFCASSVGLALETQYFGPGTRLLVL.

The chain uses TRBV6-5 and TRBJ1-2; TRBD1 might be the D (6 bases). This CDR3 comprises 13 residues. With 6 bases removed from V and 6 bases from J, the gap between germline ends came to 14 bases. Germline CDR1 reads MNHEY; CDR2 reads SVGAGI. CDR3 nucleotide sequence: TGTGCCAGCAGACCCCAGGGGCTGGATGGCTACACCTTC. Protein product: CASRPQGLDGYTF.

The V and J genes are TRBV9 and TRBJ1-1; D unresolved. The CDR3 length is 15 residues. The V and J ends lost 0 bases and 6 bases respectively, with 15 bases between them. From germline, CDR1 is SGDLS and CDR2 YYNGEE. Written as DNA, the CDR3 is TGTGCCAGCAGCGTAGGAAATGGAGGCGGGGCTGAAGCTTTCTTT. Its protein product is CASSVGNGGGAEAFF.

The rearrangement uses TRBV5-1 and TRBJ2-1; tentatively, D is TRBD2 (5 bases). This CDR3 is 14 amino acids long. Germline V lookup: CDR1 SGHRS, CDR2 YFSETQ. Trimming took off 7 bases at V and 3 bases at J, with 14 bases between the two ends. CDR3 sequence (DNA): TGCGCCAGCGGACTCAGTGGTGGCTACAATGAGCAGTTCTTC. Protein: CASGLSGGYNEQFF.

The rearrangement joins TRBV3-1 (or the pseudogene TRBV3-2) to TRBJ1-2; D gene ambiguous. The V gene's germline CDR1 is LGHDT and CDR2 YNNKEL (reference sequence). The CDR3 is 16 amino acids. V lost 1 base and J lost 6, with 18 bases in between. CDR3 loop: CASSQARSAGDHGYTF. The CDR3 region has the DNA TGTGCCAGCAGCCAAGCGCGGTCAGCCGGGGATCATGGCTACACCTTC.

This clone was recorded only once. The chain carries TRBV19 and TRBJ1-6; 8 positions match TRBD1. V gave up 6 bases and J gave up 6 bases; unmatched junction bases: 4. The V gene's germline CDR1 is LNHDA and CDR2 SQIVND (reference sequence). The CDR3 is made up of 14 amino acids. CDR3 amino acids: CASRQGAGNSPLHF. In DNA form, the CDR3 reads TGTGCCAGTAGGCAGGGGGCTGGTAATTCACCCCTCCACTTT.

The chain links TRBV29-1 to TRBJ1-1; D is undetermined. Germline V lookup: CDR1 SQVTM, CDR2 ANQGSEA. Trimming removed 5 bases at V and 1 base at J, with 11 bases between. This CDR3 is 13 amino acids long. The DNA for the CDR3 is TGCAGCGTTCGAAGCGGTGGGAACACTGAAGCTTTCTTT. Amino acid sequence: CSVRSGGNTEAFF.

The chain has TRBV7-8 and TRBJ2-7, with D maybe TRBD2 (7 bases). V was pared by 0 bases and J by 4 bases, with 19 bases between. The CDR3 totals 17 residues. Germline lookup yields CDR1 SGHVS and CDR2 FQNEAQ. The CDR3 protein is CASSLALPGGVPYEQYF. As DNA, the CDR3 is TGTGCCAGCAGCTTAGCGCTTCCGGGGGGCGTTCCTTACGAGCAGTACTTC.

The chain uses TRBV2 and TRBJ2-2, with D possibly TRBD1 on 6 matching bases. The V gene lost 6 bases and the J gene lost 10 bases, with 21 bases spanning the gap. Germline assignment: CDR1 SNHLY and CDR2 FYNNEI. The CDR3 has 15 residues. The CDR3 loop is CASRITLNRAAELFF. CDR3 DNA sequence: TGTGCCAGCAGAATAACCCTCAACAGGGCTGCGGAGCTGTTTTTT.

This clone came up a few times. The chain links TRBV2 to TRBJ1-4, with D possibly being TRBD1 (5 bases). This CDR3 spans 14 amino acids. Deletions cut 3 bases from V and 0 bases from J, with 5 bases between. The germline CDR1 and CDR2 sequences are SNHLY and FYNNEI. CDR3 protein: CASSDRATNEKLFF. For the CDR3, the DNA is TGTGCCAGCAGTGACAGGGCAACTAATGAAAAACTGTTTTTT.

This sequence joins TRBV5-1 and TRBJ2-7; D is possibly TRBD2 (5 bases). CDR1 is SGHRS and CDR2 is YFSETQ in the germline V gene. The CDR3 runs to 14 residues. Trimming pared 1 base from V and 5 bases from J, leaving 13 bases between. Here the CDR3 DNA reads TGCGCCAGCAGCTTGACTAGAAGAGGGCACGAGCAGTACGTC. This codes for CASSLTRRGHEQYV.

This chain links TRBV7-2 with TRBJ2-3; 14 bases fit TRBD2. Germline-derived CDR1 and CDR2 are SGHTA and FQGNSA. V shed 5 bases and J 5 bases; nucleotides not matched to a gene: 9. The CDR3 is 17 residues long. DNA for the CDR3: TGTGCCAGCAGCCCCAAGGGACTAGCGGGAGTTCTAGATACGCAGTATTTT. Translating gives CASSPKGLAGVLDTQYF.

This rearrangement joins TRBV3-1 (or the pseudogene TRBV3-2) to TRBJ2-3; no clear D. This CDR3 spans 14 amino acids. The germline V gene has CDR1 LGHDT and CDR2 YNNKEL (reference sequence). Trimming removed 4 bases from V and 2 bases from J, with 10 bases in between. CDR3 nucleotides: TGTGCCAGCAGCCCTCGCGGTACCACAGATACGCAGTATTTT. Amino acids: CASSPRGTTDTQYF.

This clone was counted once. This chain uses TRBV3-1 (or the pseudogene TRBV3-2) with TRBJ2-1; D gene unclear. The CDR3 extends over 15 amino acids. The germline V gene encodes CDR1 LGHDT and CDR2 YNNKEL (reference sequence). V was shortened by 3 bases and J by 0 bases, with 9 bases between the two germline ends. CDR3 in amino acids: CASSQGIDSYNEQFF. The DNA of the CDR3 is TGTGCCAGCAGCCAGGGCATAGACTCCTACAATGAGCAGTTCTTC.

The chain joins TRBV28 to TRBJ2-2; 9 bases align to TRBD2. Germline V CDR1 and CDR2: MDHEN, SYDVKM. The junction had 5 bases not matched to a gene; V was cut back by 0 bases and J by 6 bases. This CDR3 has 16 residues. Here the CDR3 reads CASSLWFASGAGELFF. The DNA of the CDR3 is TGTGCCAGCAGTTTATGGTTTGCTAGCGGGGCCGGGGAGCTGTTTTTT.

The chain uses TRBV19 and TRBJ1-1; tentatively, D is TRBD1 (5 bases). CDR1 and CDR2 from the germline V gene are LNHDA and SQIVND (reference sequence). The CDR3 runs to 14 residues. Trimming took 5 bases from V and 1 from J, leaving 11 bases between them. The CDR3 bases are TGTGCCAGTAGTCTAGGGACTCAGAACACTGAAGCTTTCTTT. It translates to CASSLGTQNTEAFF.

The chain joins TRBV4-2 to TRBJ2-5; the match to TRBD2 covers 16 bases. Germline values: CDR1 LGHNA, CDR2 YNFKEQ. The CDR3 length is 17 residues. Losses at the gene ends were 3 bases for V and 4 bases for J; bases not matched to a gene: 5. The CDR3 region has the DNA TGTGCCAGCAGCCACGCGGGACTAGCGGGAGGGGGAGAGACCCAGTACTTC. It translates to CASSHAGLAGGGETQYF.

The chain recombines TRBV2 with TRBJ2-7; TRBD1 might be the D (6 bases). Germline-derived CDR1 and CDR2 are SNHLY and FYNNEI. The CDR3 extends over 15 amino acids. The V end lost 4 bases, the J end lost 6 bases, and 19 bases lay between the germline ends. The CDR3 protein is CASSGDRTFSPEQYV. In nucleotides, the CDR3 is TGTGCCAGCAGTGGAGACAGGACCTTTTCCCCCGAGCAGTACGTC.

The rearrangement uses TRBV5-1 and TRBJ2-1, with 14 bases lining up with TRBD2. The V and J ends lost 4 bases and 6 bases, in that order; junction bases with no gene match: 15. CDR1 SGHRS and CDR2 YFSETQ come from the germline V gene. The CDR3 sequence is 19 residues long. The CDR3 here is CASSQQTGTSGRFGNEQFF. The DNA for the CDR3 is TGCGCCAGCAGCCAGCAAACCGGGACTAGCGGGAGATTCGGCAATGAGCAGTTCTTC.

The chain joins TRBV11-2 to TRBJ2-7; D is ambiguous. This CDR3 is 13 amino acids long. Germline CDR1 reads SGHAT; CDR2 reads FQNNGV. Trimming removed 1 base from V and 0 bases from J, with 4 bases in between. For the CDR3, the DNA is TGTGCCAGCAGCTTAGGGCACTCCTACGAGCAGTACGTC. Residues: CASSLGHSYEQYV.

The V call is TRBV11-1, the J call TRBJ2-1, with 13 bases fitting TRBD2. J lost 10 bases, V lost 3 bases, and 9 bases had no gene match. This CDR3 has 16 amino acids. Germline CDR1 and CDR2: SGHAT and FQDESV (reference sequence). The CDR3 sequence: CASSFVLAGGPGEQFF. As DNA, the CDR3 is TGTGCCAGCAGCTTTGTACTAGCGGGAGGGCCGGGGGAGCAGTTCTTC.